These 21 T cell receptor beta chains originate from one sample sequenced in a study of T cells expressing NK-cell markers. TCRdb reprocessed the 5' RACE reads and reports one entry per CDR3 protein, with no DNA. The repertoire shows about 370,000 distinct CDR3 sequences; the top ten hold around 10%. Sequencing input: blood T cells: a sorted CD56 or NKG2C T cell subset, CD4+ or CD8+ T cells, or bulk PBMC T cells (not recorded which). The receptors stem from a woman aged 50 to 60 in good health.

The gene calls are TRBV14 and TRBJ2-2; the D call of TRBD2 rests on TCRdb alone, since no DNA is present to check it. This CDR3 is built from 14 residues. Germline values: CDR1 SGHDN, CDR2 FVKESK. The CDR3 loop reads CASSQAGSIGELFF.

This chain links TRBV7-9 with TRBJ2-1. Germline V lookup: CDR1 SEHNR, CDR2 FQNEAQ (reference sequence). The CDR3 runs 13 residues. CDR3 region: CASSLRIGNEQFF.

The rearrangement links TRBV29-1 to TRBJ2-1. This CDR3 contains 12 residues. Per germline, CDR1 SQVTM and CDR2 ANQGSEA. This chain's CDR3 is CSVEPRSNEQFF.

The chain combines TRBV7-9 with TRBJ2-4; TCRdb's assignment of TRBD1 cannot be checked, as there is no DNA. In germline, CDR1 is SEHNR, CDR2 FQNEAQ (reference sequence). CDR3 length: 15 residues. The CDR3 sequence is CASRGVREAKNIQYF.

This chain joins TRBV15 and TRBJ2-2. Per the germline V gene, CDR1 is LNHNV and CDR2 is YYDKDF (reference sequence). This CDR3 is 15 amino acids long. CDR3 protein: CATSRGIGSTGELFF.

The chain's CDR3 is CSARGEGRWASNEQFF. The V call is TRBV20-1, the J call TRBJ2-1; TCRdb designates TRBD1, a call that cannot be tested without DNA. The CDR3 runs to 16 residues. Germline V lookup: CDR1 DFQATT, CDR2 SNEGSKA (reference sequence).

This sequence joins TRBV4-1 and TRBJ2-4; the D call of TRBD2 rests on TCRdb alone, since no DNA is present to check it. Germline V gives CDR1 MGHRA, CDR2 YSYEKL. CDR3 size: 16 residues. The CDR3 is CASSQPSSGTKNIQYF.

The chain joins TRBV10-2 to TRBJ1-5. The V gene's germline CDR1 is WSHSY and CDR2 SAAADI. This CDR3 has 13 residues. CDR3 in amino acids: CASSLMDYQPQHF.

CDR3: CASSERTSGLTYEQYF. The chain links TRBV7-2 to TRBJ2-7; TCRdb gives TRBD2 as the D gene, but with no DNA this cannot be confirmed. CDR3 length equals 16 residues. Germline V gene sequence: CDR1 SGHTA, CDR2 FQGNSA.

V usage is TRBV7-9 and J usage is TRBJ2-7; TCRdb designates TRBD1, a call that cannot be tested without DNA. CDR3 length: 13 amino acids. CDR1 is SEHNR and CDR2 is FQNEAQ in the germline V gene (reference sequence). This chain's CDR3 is CASSHRDSWEQYF.

The CDR3 spells CASSSQTSGRRDEQFF. The chain is built from TRBV27 and TRBJ2-1; TCRdb outputs TRBD2, but without DNA this stays unchecked. CDR1 and CDR2 from the germline V gene are MNHEY and SMNVEV (reference sequence). The CDR3 length is 16 residues.

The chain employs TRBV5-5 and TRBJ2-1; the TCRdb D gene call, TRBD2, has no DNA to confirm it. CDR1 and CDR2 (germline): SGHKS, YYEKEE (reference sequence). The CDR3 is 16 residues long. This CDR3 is CASSLGFAGGFNEQFF.

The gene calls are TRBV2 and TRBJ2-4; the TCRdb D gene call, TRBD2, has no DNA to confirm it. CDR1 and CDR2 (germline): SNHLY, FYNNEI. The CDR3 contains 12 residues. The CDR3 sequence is CASSGRENIQYF.

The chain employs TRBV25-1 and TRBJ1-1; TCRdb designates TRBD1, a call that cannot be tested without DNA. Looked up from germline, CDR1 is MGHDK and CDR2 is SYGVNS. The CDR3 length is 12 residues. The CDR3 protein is CASNGQGLSAFF.

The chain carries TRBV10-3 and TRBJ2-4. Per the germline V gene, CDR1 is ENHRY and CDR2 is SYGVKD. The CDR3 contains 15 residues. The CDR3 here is CAISATNAAKNIQYF.

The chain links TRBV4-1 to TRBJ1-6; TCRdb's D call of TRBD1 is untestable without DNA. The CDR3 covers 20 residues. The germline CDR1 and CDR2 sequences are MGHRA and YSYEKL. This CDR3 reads CASSQEGLRTGSSYNSPLHF.

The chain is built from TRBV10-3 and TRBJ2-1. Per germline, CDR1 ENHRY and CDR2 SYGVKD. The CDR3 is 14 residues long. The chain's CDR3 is CAIGKQSSYNEQFF.

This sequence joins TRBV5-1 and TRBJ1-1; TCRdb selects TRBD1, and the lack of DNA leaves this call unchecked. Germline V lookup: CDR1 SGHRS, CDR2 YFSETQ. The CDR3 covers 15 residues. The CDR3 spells CASSPTPYTNTEAFF.

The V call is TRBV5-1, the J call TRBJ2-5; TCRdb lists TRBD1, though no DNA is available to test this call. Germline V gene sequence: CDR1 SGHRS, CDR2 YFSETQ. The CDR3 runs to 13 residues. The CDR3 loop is CASSRGTGDGQYF.

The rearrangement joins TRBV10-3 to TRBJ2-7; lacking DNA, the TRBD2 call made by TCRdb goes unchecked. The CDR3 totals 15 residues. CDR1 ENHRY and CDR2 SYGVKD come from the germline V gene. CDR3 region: CAIRNTGTSSYEQYF.

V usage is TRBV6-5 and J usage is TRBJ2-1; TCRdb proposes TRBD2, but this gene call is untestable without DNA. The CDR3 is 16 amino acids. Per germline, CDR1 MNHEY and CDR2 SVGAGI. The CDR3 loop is CASSLQLAGGSYEQFF.